This TCR beta chain was found in a study of control samples from healthy donors and cancer patients. The V gene's germline CDR1 is KGHSH and CDR2 LQKENI. V gave up 2 bases and J gave up 10 bases, with 15 bases separating them. The CDR3 covers 15 residues. Some clones are missing from TCRdb's copy, which holds only in-frame ones; the method was immunoSEQ multiplex PCR. Of 84,000 or so clones detected, around 80% appear once; the ten largest clones hold approximately 10%. The TCR was taken from a man in his 60s with head and neck cancer. The V gene is TRBV18, the J gene TRBJ1-6; D unresolved. The sequencing input was PBMCs. CDR3 loop: CASSPRVNLNSPLHF. DNA of the CDR3: TGTGCCAGCTCACCAAGGGTTAACCTTAACTCACCCCTCCACTTT.